This T cell receptor beta chain derives from a study of blood T cell repertoires in COVID-19. Study-level background: PBMCs, B-cell-depleted T cells, or T cells provided the cDNA or gDNA that made up the material.

Methods used by the authors: Cell counts per sample came from amplifying reference gene primers. Clones were read by immunoSEQ multiplex PCR, and TCRdb kept only the in-frame ones, dropping some. V and J calls and clone size follow that table, whereas D and trimming were derived from the DNA. The repertoire has around 140,000 clones, about four fifths of them found once; the top ten carry 1.4%. This clone was counted only a few times. The sequence was collected from a man aged 60 to 75 with acute or convalescent COVID-19. Material: peripheral blood.

CDR3 DNA sequence: TGTGCCAGCATAAGGGACAGGGAAATCCCTGAAGCTTTCTTT. Protein product: CASIRDREIPEAFF. This chain connects TRBV2 to TRBJ1-1; 9 bases match TRBD1. CDR1 SNHLY and CDR2 FYNNEI come from the germline V gene. The CDR3 extends over 14 amino acids. The trim removed 7 bases at V and 6 bases at J, leaving 9 bases unmatched.